The rows below give T cell receptor beta chains drawn from one sample of a study of Tregs in tolerant kidney transplant recipients. Sequencing was performed with immunoSEQ multiplex PCR; in TCRdb, only in-frame clones are kept and a portion is missing. This table holds about 81,000 clones, roughly 90% found once. Sample: CD4+ T cells from blood (PBMCs), taken 24 months after the transplant. All receptors derive from a human patient who received a combined kidney and bone marrow transplant. Some T cells may have come from the graft donor. The CDR3 runs from the conserved cysteine through the conserved F or W. A D gene is named only where the DNA matches it firmly. Expanded clones are given a class, and other clones once, few, many or no size at all.

j_gene | d_gene | abundance | len | v_gene | CDR3aa | CDR3nt
TRBJ2-3 | TRBD2 | NA | 17 | TRBV27 | CASSFSGGLVETDTQYF | TGTGCCAGCAGTTTCTCGGGGGGACTAGTGGAAACAGATACGCAGTATTTT
TRBJ2-7 | NA | few | 14 | TRBV14 | CASSQVGGGYEQYF | TGTGCCAGCAGCCAAGTAGGGGGGGGCTACGAGCAGTACTTC
TRBJ1-5 | NA | few | 14 | TRBV10-3 | CAISATGDLQPQHF | TGTGCCATCAGTGCAACAGGTGACCTTCAGCCCCAGCATTTT
TRBJ2-5 | TRBD1 | NA | 13 | TRBV7-3 | CASSLNRGETQYF | TGTGCCAGCAGCTTAAACAGGGGAGAGACCCAGTACTTC
TRBJ2-5 | NA | once | 16 | TRBV19 | CASSIGGGAGLKTQYF | TGTGCCAGTAGTATAGGAGGCGGGGCGGGCTTAAAGACCCAGTACTTC
TRBJ2-3 | NA | NA | 14 | TRBV7-2 | CASSLEPETDTQYF | TGTGCCAGCAGCTTAGAACCGGAGACAGATACGCAGTATTTT
TRBJ1-4 | TRBD1 | once | 16 | TRBV4-2 | CASSQGRQGANEKLFF | TGTGCCAGCAGCCAGGGCAGACAGGGAGCTAATGAAAAACTGTTTTTT
TRBJ2-5 | TRBD1 | NA | 14 | TRBV19 | CASSSRTGLETQYF | TGTGCCAGTAGTTCGCGGACAGGCTTGGAGACCCAGTACTTC
TRBJ2-1 | NA | NA | 15 | TRBV5-1 | CASSLTSPGFDEQFF | TGCGCCAGCAGCTTAACTAGTCCGGGTTTCGATGAGCAGTTCTTC
TRBJ2-7 | NA | NA | 14 | TRBV18 | CASSPPSGAYEQYF | TGTGCCAGCTCACCACCGTCAGGGGCCTACGAGCAGTACTTC
TRBJ1-2 | NA | NA | 14 | TRBV7-3 | CASSPNNRAEGYTF | TGTGCCAGCAGCCCCAACAACAGGGCTGAAGGCTACACCTTC
TRBJ1-6 | NA | NA | 16 | TRBV7-2 | CASSSKTGLGNSPLHF | TGTGCCAGCAGCTCGAAGACTGGCTTGGGTAATTCACCCCTCCACTTT
TRBJ2-7 | TRBD1 | NA | 16 | TRBV9 | CASSVGRGLFSYEQYF | TGTGCCAGCAGCGTAGGCAGGGGGCTCTTTTCCTACGAGCAGTACTTC
TRBJ2-3 | NA | NA | 14 | TRBV7-3 | CASSLALSTDTQYF | TGTGCCAGCAGCTTGGCCCTTAGCACAGATACGCAGTATTTT
TRBJ2-7 | TRBD2 | NA | 12 | TRBV6-1 | CASQRDYDEQYF | TGTGCCAGTCAAAGGGACTACGACGAGCAGTACTTC
TRBJ2-5 | NA | NA | 16 | TRBV27 | CASSWGGVSGRETQYF | TGTGCCAGCAGTTGGGGTGGGGTTTCGGGAAGAGAGACCCAGTACTTC
TRBJ2-3 | NA | NA | 14 | TRBV5-1 | CASSLDANTDTQYF | TGCGCCAGCAGCTTGGACGCGAACACAGATACGCAGTATTTT
TRBJ1-5 | NA | NA | 17 | TRBV7-6 | CASSGPREFKGGQPQHF | TGTGCCAGCAGCGGTCCAAGGGAATTCAAGGGAGGTCAGCCCCAGCATTTT
TRBJ1-5 | NA | NA | 14 | TRBV5-1 | CASSLGQENQPQHF | TGCGCCAGCAGCTTGGGACAGGAAAATCAGCCCCAGCATTTT
TRBJ1-5 | TRBD1 | NA | 16 | TRBV4-2 | CASSQDFYRGYQPQHF | TGTGCCAGCAGCCAAGATTTTTACAGGGGGTATCAGCCCCAGCATTTT
TRBJ2-3 | NA | NA | 12 | TRBV9 | CASSPLAETQYF | TGTGCCAGCAGCCCGCTTGCGGAAACGCAGTATTTT
TRBJ1-6 | TRBD1 | NA | 15 | TRBV4-1 | CASSQFSRGNSPLHF | TGCGCCAGCAGCCAATTTAGCAGGGGGAATTCCCCCCTCCACTTT
TRBJ1-4 | NA | NA | 17 | TRBV6-4 | CASNSPNGSAHGEKLFF | TGTGCCAGCAATTCTCCTAATGGGTCCGCCCACGGGGAAAAACTGTTTTTT